Below are 26 T cell receptor beta chains sequenced from a single sample in a study of shared T cell receptors in the human thymus. Assay used: immunoSEQ multiplex PCR; TCRdb lists only in-frame clones, some missing. Of approximately 660,000 clones detected, around nine tenths appear once; the ten largest clones hold about 0.01%. The same sample was also used in a study of human thymus T cells.

Sequencing input: thymocytes. These receptors were collected from a boy in the first two years of life with a congenital heart defect.

The genes are TRBV5-3 and TRBJ2-3; 9 bases are a match to TRBD1. Being an ORF, TRBV5-3 has a function that is uncertain. The CDR3 contains 12 residues. Here the CDR3 reads CDWTGGTDTQYF. In DNA, the CDR3 is TGTGATTGGACAGGGGGCACAGATACGCAGTATTTT.

This chain connects TRBV6-5 to TRBJ2-4; a possible D gene is TRBD2 (6 bases). In germline, CDR1 is MNHEY, CDR2 SVGAGI. Trimming stripped 2 bases from V and 1 base from J, with 12 bases between. The CDR3 runs 16 residues. The CDR3 region has the DNA TGTGCCAGCAGTTACGGGCGGCGGGACGCCAAAAACATTCAGTACTTC. Its translation is CASSYGRRDAKNIQYF.

The gene calls are TRBV27 and TRBJ1-1; D unresolved. The length of the CDR3 is 10 residues. V was cut by 8 bases and J by 3 bases, with 4 bases left in between. CDR1 is MNHEY and CDR2 is SMNVEV in the germline V gene (reference sequence). In nucleotides, the CDR3 is TGTGCCAGCCTCCACACTGAAGCTTTCTTT. Translating gives CASLHTEAFF.

The chain couples TRBV13 to TRBJ2-7, with 14 bases identical to TRBD2. Germline lookup yields CDR1 PRHDT and CDR2 FYEKMQ (reference sequence). With 5 bases clipped from V and 0 bases from J, the junction kept 12 bases outside the gene matches. The CDR3 has 19 residues. The CDR3 region is CASSAIRTSGRRSSYEQYF. In nucleotides, the CDR3 is TGTGCCAGCAGCGCAATCAGGACTAGCGGGAGGAGGAGCTCCTACGAGCAGTACTTC.

The chain recombines TRBV29-1 with TRBJ2-5; 8 bases agree with TRBD1. Germline lookup yields CDR1 SQVTM and CDR2 ANQGSEA. The CDR3 totals 13 residues. J gave up 5 bases and V 3 bases, and 5 bases lay outside the gene matches. CDR3 DNA: TGCAGCGTTGAGTCTCACAGGGGGGAGACCCAGTACTTC. Its protein is CSVESHRGETQYF.

The rearrangement joins TRBV6-9 to TRBJ2-1, with 10 nucleotides matching TRBD2. The ends lost 7 bases at V and 0 bases at J; junction bases unmatched: 15. This CDR3 contains 19 residues. CDR1 is MNHGY, CDR2 SVAAGI, per germline. The CDR3: CASTRRELAGPSSYNEQFF. In DNA form, the CDR3 reads TGTGCCAGCACCAGGCGGGAACTAGCGGGACCCTCCTCCTACAATGAGCAGTTCTTC.

The CDR3 protein is CATNRARTDTQYF. The CDR3, as DNA: TGTGCCACCAACAGGGCGAGGACAGATACGCAGTATTTT. This rearrangement joins TRBV6-6 to TRBJ2-3, with a tentative D call TRBD1 (6 bases). The V gene lost 10 bases and the J gene lost 3 bases, with 14 bases spanning the gap. The CDR3 sequence is 13 residues long. Germline lookup yields CDR1 MNHNY and CDR2 SVGAGI (reference sequence).

This clone showed up just once. The CDR3 sequence: CAWRDKQGLSNQPQHF. CDR3 bases: TGTGCCTGGAGGGACAAACAGGGTCTTAGCAATCAGCCCCAGCATTTT. The chain joins TRBV30 to TRBJ1-5; possible D gene TRBD1, 6 bases. Trimming pared 3 bases from V and 0 bases from J, leaving 15 bases between. CDR1 GTSNPN and CDR2 SVGIG come from the germline V gene (reference sequence). This CDR3 spans 16 amino acids. Full variable domain (outside the CDR3, taken from reference TRBV30 and TRBJ1-5): SQTIHQWPATLVQPVGSPLSLECTVEGTSNPNLYWYRQAAGRGLQLLFYSVGIGQISSEVPQNLSASRPQDRQFILSSKKLLLSDSGFYLCAWRDKQGLSNQPQHFGDGTRLSIL.

This sequence joins TRBV29-1 and TRBJ2-1; perhaps TRBD2 as D (5 bases). The CDR3 runs to 13 residues. Germline values: CDR1 SQVTM, CDR2 ANQGSEA. V was trimmed by 4 bases and J by 5 bases, leaving 12 bases between them. This CDR3 is CSVAGVNDNEQFF. The CDR3 DNA reads TGCAGCGTTGCCGGGGTTAATGACAATGAGCAGTTCTTC.

The chain recombines TRBV2 with TRBJ2-7, with 7 bases that match TRBD1. Germline loops: CDR1 SNHLY, CDR2 FYNNEI. The length of the CDR3 is 15 residues. V lost 4 bases, J lost 4 bases, and 10 bases stayed unmatched. CDR3 bases: TGTGCCAGCAGTGTGGGTGAGGGACAGAAATACGAGCAGTACTTC. It encodes CASSVGEGQKYEQYF.

The chain recombines TRBV21-1 with TRBJ2-1; TRBD1, the table's D call, was not compared with the DNA. TRBV21-1 is classified as a pseudogene. CDR3 size: 14 residues. The CDR3 DNA reads TGTGCCAGCAGCAGGGGCAGGGATTGGAATGAGCAGTTCTTC. Its translation: CASSRGRDWNEQFF.

V and J are TRBV25-1 and TRBJ2-1; 8 nucleotides agree with TRBD1. The CDR3 spans 15 residues. J was trimmed by 8 bases and V by 3 bases; bases with no gene match: 9. Looked up from germline, CDR1 is MGHDK and CDR2 is SYGVNS. The CDR3 loop reads CASSEEQQGVHEQFF. The CDR3 DNA is TGTGCCAGCAGTGAGGAACAACAGGGGGTCCATGAGCAGTTCTTC.

This clone was counted once. This chain joins TRBV21-1 and TRBJ2-5; the table names TRBD1, a call not compared with the DNA. TRBV21-1 is a pseudogene segment. This CDR3 contains 15 residues. As DNA, the CDR3 is TGTGCCAGCAGCTTACCCCGGACAGGGTGGGAGACCCAGTACTTC. Translated: CASSLPRTGWETQYF.

The chain uses TRBV11-2 and TRBJ2-5; D perhaps matches TRBD2 (7 bases). V dropped 4 bases and J dropped 5 bases, with 8 bases sitting between them. The CDR3 has 12 residues. Germline CDR1 reads SGHAT; CDR2 reads FQNNGV. CDR3 in DNA: TGTGCCAGCAGCTCGGGGGGCGAGACCCAGTACTTC. Amino acid sequence: CASSSGGETQYF.

J is TRBJ2-1 and V is TRBV9; D remains ambiguous. Germline V gene data show CDR1 as SGDLS and CDR2 as YYNGEE. This CDR3 is 12 amino acids long. The V end was cut by 4 bases, the J end by 7 bases, with 9 bases between. This CDR3 is CASSQTRNEQFF. The CDR3 nucleotides read TGTGCCAGCAGCCAGACTCGAAATGAGCAGTTCTTC.

This sequence joins TRBV23-1 and TRBJ2-1; D unclear. TRBV23-1 is treated as an ORF (open reading frame) with a function not yet certain. V was pared by 1 base and J by 0 bases, with 10 bases between. CDR3 length: 16 amino acids. The CDR3 DNA reads TGCGCCAGCAGTCAATTTTTAGAGCGCTCCTACAATGAGCAGTTCTTC. This gives the protein CASSQFLERSYNEQFF.

This clone is a singleton in its sample. The rearrangement joins TRBV19 to TRBJ2-1, with 8 bases identical to TRBD2. Per the germline V gene, CDR1 is LNHDA and CDR2 is SQIVND (reference sequence). The CDR3 consists of 15 residues. Trimming at V came to 3 bases and at J to 8 bases, leaving 9 bases not matched to a gene. This CDR3 is CASSMRVAGIDEQFF. The CDR3 DNA sequence: TGTGCCAGTAGTATGAGAGTAGCGGGAATAGATGAGCAGTTCTTC.

The chain couples TRBV11-2 to TRBJ1-4; 11 bases agree with TRBD1. Losses at the gene ends were 1 base for V and 7 bases for J; bases not matched to a gene: 5. CDR1 is SGHAT, CDR2 FQNNGV, per germline. The length of the CDR3 is 16 residues. CDR3 amino acids: CASSLAGQGAREKLFF. The CDR3 DNA sequence: TGTGCCAGCAGCTTAGCCGGACAGGGGGCGCGTGAAAAACTGTTTTTT.

The chain couples TRBV7-4 to TRBJ2-3, with D perhaps matching TRBD1 (5 bases). Trimming left V 2 bases short and J 0 bases short, with 6 bases between. CDR3 length equals 14 residues. The germline CDR1 and CDR2 sequences are SGHVT and SQSDAQ. The CDR3 region is CASSLRQSTDTQYF. In nucleotides, the CDR3 is TGTGCCAGCAGCTTACGACAGAGCACAGATACGCAGTATTTT.

The rearrangement links TRBV28 to TRBJ1-3, with 7 bases aligning to TRBD1. The germline CDR1 and CDR2 sequences are MDHEN and SYDVKM. The trim removed 2 bases at V and 1 base at J, leaving 8 bases unmatched. The CDR3 sequence is 17 residues long. The CDR3 DNA follows: TGTGCCAGCAGTTTACGACAGGGCCTCAAGTCTGGAAACACCATATATTTT. It encodes CASSLRQGLKSGNTIYF.

This chain uses TRBV2 with TRBJ2-1; 10 bases agree with TRBD2. This CDR3 contains 15 residues. Trimming cost V 7 bases and J 5 bases; bases outside gene matches: 8. From germline, CDR1 is SNHLY and CDR2 FYNNEI. The CDR3 is CASISGRATDNEQFF. CDR3 coding DNA: TGTGCCAGCATCAGCGGGAGGGCCACTGACAATGAGCAGTTCTTC.

This sequence joins TRBV19 and TRBJ2-5; D possibly corresponds to TRBD1 (6 bases). The CDR3 sequence is 15 residues long. Trimming cost V 5 bases and J 1 base, with 14 bases left between them. Germline V CDR1 and CDR2: LNHDA, SQIVND (reference sequence). This CDR3 reads CASSFGQTSQETQYF. The CDR3 DNA is TGTGCCAGTAGTTTCGGACAGACTTCCCAAGAGACCCAGTACTTC.

The chain combines TRBV7-7 with TRBJ2-1; TRBD2 matches 13 bases. Germline V lookup: CDR1 SSHAT, CDR2 FNYEAQ (reference sequence). The CDR3 has 17 amino acids. The trim removed 6 bases at V and 2 bases at J, leaving 7 bases unmatched. CDR3 sequence (DNA): TGTGCCAGCAGGGAACTAGCGGGGGGGGGCCCCTACAATGAGCAGTTCTTC. Translating it yields CASRELAGGGPYNEQFF.

The chain links TRBV2 to TRBJ2-6; unclear D gene. This CDR3 spans 20 amino acids. Trimming took 3 bases from V and 0 from J, leaving 21 bases between them. CDR1 is SNHLY, CDR2 FYNNEI, per germline. This chain's CDR3 is CASSETALVLPHSGANVLTF. CDR3 bases: TGTGCCAGCAGTGAGACTGCATTGGTATTACCTCACTCTGGGGCCAACGTCCTGACTTTC.

This clone was recorded only once. V and J are TRBV27 and TRBJ2-2; 10 bases line up with TRBD2. After removal of 5 bases from V and 6 bases from J, the junction contained 12 bases not matched to a gene. The CDR3 sequence is 17 residues long. Germline V gives CDR1 MNHEY, CDR2 SMNVEV (reference sequence). CDR3 in DNA: TGTGCCAGCAGTGGAGGACTAGCGGTGCTCCCTGCCGGGGAGCTGTTTTTT. This codes for CASSGGLAVLPAGELFF.

The V gene is TRBV7-9, the J gene TRBJ2-5, with TRBD2 as a possible D gene (7 bases). The CDR3 runs 17 residues. V was clipped by 3 bases and J by 1 base, with 18 bases between them. The germline V gene encodes CDR1 SEHNR and CDR2 FQNEAQ (reference sequence). The CDR3 is CASSFARGADLQETQYF. The CDR3 DNA reads as TGTGCCAGCAGCTTCGCCCGGGGGGCGGATCTCCAAGAGACCCAGTACTTC.